The rows below give T cell receptor beta chains drawn from one sample of a study of beta chain features in type 1 diabetes. The data were produced by immunoSEQ multiplex PCR, yet TCRdb's version contains in-frame clones alone and is incomplete. The table lists 400,000 or so clones, 8% to 10% of them singletons. The sample taken for sequencing was central memory CD4+ T cells from blood. The receptors here all came from a man aged 30 to 45 with type 1 diabetes. CDR3s include the opening cysteine and the closing phenylalanine or tryptophan. The order of the fields is V gene, D gene, clone size, J gene, CDR3 DNA, CDR3 protein. The D gene is left open where the match is weak. Clone size is not always given. Where it is, it says once, few, many or a class for expanded clones.

TRBV7-2	-	few	TRBJ2-1	TGTGCCAGCACCCTTACTGGGTCCTCCTACAATGAGCAGTTCTTC	CASTLTGSSYNEQFF
TRBV7-9	-	-	TRBJ1-1	TGTGCCAGCGCCTCGGGGCCTTCTGAAGCTTTCTTT	CASASGPSEAFF
TRBV5-5	TRBD1	-	TRBJ1-1	TGTGCCAGCAGCTTGGACAGGGGCGCCTATAACACTGAAGCTTTCTTT	CASSLDRGAYNTEAFF
TRBV28	TRBD1	-	TRBJ1-5	TGTGCCAGCAGTACTGGGACAGGGCATCAGCCCCAGCATTTT	CASSTGTGHQPQHF
TRBV11-3	-	-	TRBJ1-1	TGTGCCAGCAGCTTATCACCCGGGACGCGCCTACTTATGAACACTGAAGCTTTCTTT	CASSLSPGTRLLMNTEAFF
TRBV4-1	-	-	TRBJ1-2	TGCGCCAGCCGAGGGGAGGGTCGTGGCTACACCTTC	CASRGEGRGYTF
TRBV28	TRBD1	-	TRBJ1-1	TGTGCCAGCCGAGACTTCCAGGGGGCTAGGTCTGAAGCTTTCTTT	CASRDFQGARSEAFF
TRBV5-6	TRBD1	few	TRBJ1-2	TGTGCCAGCACCTTCGGACAGGGGAACTATGGCTACACCTTC	CASTFGQGNYGYTF
TRBV10-3	TRBD2	many	TRBJ2-7	TGTGCCACCGGGACTAGCGGGAGTTATAACCCCGAGCAGTACTTC	CATGTSGSYNPEQYF
TRBV4-3	-	few	TRBJ2-4	TGCGCCAGCAGCCCCGGACGACGAAGAAGCTTAGCCAAAAACATTCAGTACTTC	CASSPGRRRSLAKNIQYF
TRBV28	TRBD1	few	TRBJ2-1	TGTGCCAGCAGAGGGGACAGATACAATGAGCAGTTCTTC	CASRGDRYNEQFF
TRBV19	-	few	TRBJ1-1	TGTGCCAGTAGTTGGGGCAGCCAAGTAGGGTACACTGAAGCTTTCTTT	CASSWGSQVGYTEAFF
TRBV28	-	many	TRBJ2-7	TGTGCCGGAGAGACGGTACTTCCCTCCTACGAGCAGTACTTC	CAGETVLPSYEQYF
TRBV6-6	-	few	TRBJ2-1	TGTGCCAGCAGTTACTCAGAGACGACTTTTTGGAAGTTCTTC	CASSYSETTFWKFF
TRBV19	TRBD1	-	TRBJ1-2	TGTGCCAGTAGTTCGACAGGGAACTATGGCTACACCTTC	CASSSTGNYGYTF
TRBV29-1	-	few	TRBJ1-2	TGCAGCGTTTTTCGGGACACCCCTAACTATGGCTACACCTTC	CSVFRDTPNYGYTF
TRBV5-4	TRBD1	few	TRBJ2-7	TGTGCCAGCAGCTTGGGAGGACAGGGCCACGAGCAGTACTTC	CASSLGGQGHEQYF
TRBV11-2	TRBD1	few	TRBJ2-5	TGTGCCAGCAGCTTCCCAGGGGGAGAGACCCAGTACTTC	CASSFPGGETQYF
TRBV7-3	TRBD1	-	TRBJ2-1	TGTGCCAGCAGCGCAACAGGGGCTTACAATGAGCAGTTCTTC	CASSATGAYNEQFF
TRBV28	TRBD1	-	TRBJ1-2	TGTGCCAGCGGGCAGGGGGCTAAAGGCTACACCTTC	CASGQGAKGYTF
TRBV11-2	-	-	TRBJ2-2	TGTGCCAGCAGCAGCAGGGGTTTCGACACCGGGGAGCTGTTTTTT	CASSSRGFDTGELFF
TRBV5-6	-	-	TRBJ2-2	TGTGCCAGCAGCTCAACGACCGGGGAGCTGTTTTTT	CASSSTTGELFF
TRBV5-4	-	few	TRBJ1-3	TGCGCCAGCAGCCAAGATTGGCGGAGCCGGGACCTGGGAAACACCATATATTTT	CASSQDWRSRDLGNTIYF
TRBV29-1	-	many	TRBJ1-1	TGCAGCGTTAAGTTGGTGAACACTGAAGCTTTCTTT	CSVKLVNTEAFF
TRBV7-2	-	few	TRBJ2-7	TGTGCCAGCAGCTCCTCTAGCTATAGCTCCTACGAGCAGTACTTC	CASSSSSYSSYEQYF
TRBV5-4	TRBD1	few	TRBJ1-1	TGTGCCAGCAGCTTCACAGGGGGCAATTTGAACACTGAAGCTTTCTTT	CASSFTGGNLNTEAFF
TRBV2	TRBD1	few	TRBJ2-3	TGTGCCAGCAGTTTCACGGGACAGATCACAGATACGCAGTATTTT	CASSFTGQITDTQYF
TRBV6-6	TRBD1	-	TRBJ2-2	TGTGCCAGCAGTTATACAGGGGTTCGGGGCACCGGGGAGCTGTTTTTT	CASSYTGVRGTGELFF
TRBV5-8	TRBD2	few	TRBJ2-5	TGTGCCAGCAGCTCCGGGACTAGCGGGTACCAAGAGACCCAGTACTTC	CASSSGTSGYQETQYF
TRBV5-4	TRBD1	few	TRBJ2-5	TGTGCCAGCAGCGACAGGGTGTACCAAGAGACCCAGTACTTC	CASSDRVYQETQYF
TRBV10-3	TRBD2	few	TRBJ2-7	TGTGCCAGCAGTGACGGACTAGCGGGAGGCCGAAGCTCCTACGAGCAGTACTTC	CASSDGLAGGRSSYEQYF
TRBV19	-	-	TRBJ2-5	TGTGCCAGTAGTATCGTGAGCGACGCGGGGACCCAGTACTTC	CASSIVSDAGTQYF
TRBV18	TRBD2	-	TRBJ2-6	TGTGCCAGCTCACCTCGACTAGCGGGAGACGGTGGGGCCAACGTCCTGACTTTC	CASSPRLAGDGGANVLTF
TRBV5-6	-	many	TRBJ2-2	TGTGCCAGCAGCTTGGCGGGGTCGGGCGGGGAGCTGTTTTTT	CASSLAGSGGELFF
TRBV9	-	-	TRBJ2-7	TGTGCCAGCAGCCGACTAGGGAGTTCCCGCGAGCAGTACTTC	CASSRLGSSREQYF
TRBV7-9	TRBD2	-	TRBJ2-1	TGTGCCAGCAGCTTGCTAGCGGGGGGTTACAATGAGCAGTTCTTC	CASSLLAGGYNEQFF
TRBV11-2	-	-	TRBJ1-4	TGTGCCAGCAGCTTAGATCGGGAGGAAAAACTGTTTTTT	CASSLDREEKLFF
TRBV30	-	-	TRBJ1-6	TGTGCCTGGAATGACAACAGAAATTCACCCCTCCACTTT	CAWNDNRNSPLHF
TRBV7-2	-	few	TRBJ1-4	TGTGCCAGCAGCTTGGTACTGGGGGATGAAAAACTGTTTTTT	CASSLVLGDEKLFF
TRBV6-5	TRBD1	-	TRBJ1-5	TGTGCCAGCAGTACCGGGACAGGGAATCAGCCCCAGCATTTT	CASSTGTGNQPQHF
TRBV7-8	TRBD1	many	TRBJ1-5	TGTGCCAGCAGCTCCTCTCAGGGGGATCAGCCCCAGCATTTT	CASSSSQGDQPQHF
TRBV6-6	-	-	TRBJ1-2	TGTGCCAGCATAGAGTTCCGAGGAAACTATGGCTACACCTTC	CASIEFRGNYGYTF
TRBV19	TRBD1	-	TRBJ1-1	TGTGCCAGTAGTAGAGGACAGGACTTCACTGAAGCTTTCTTT	CASSRGQDFTEAFF
TRBV27	-	-	TRBJ2-1	TGTGCCAGCGGGGGACCCGCTCGCCGCAATGAGCAGTTCTTC	CASGGPARRNEQFF
TRBV18	-	-	TRBJ2-5	TGTGCCAGCTCACCCCTAGCAGGGTCCTACCAAGAGACCCAGTACTTC	CASSPLAGSYQETQYF
TRBV5-4	-	few	TRBJ2-4	TGTGCCAGCAGCTTCCTGGGCGCCAAAAACATTCAGTACTTC	CASSFLGAKNIQYF
TRBV30	-	few	TRBJ1-1	TGTGCCTGGAGTGTACGTATGAACACTGAAGCTTTCTTT	CAWSVRMNTEAFF
TRBV4-2	TRBD2	-	TRBJ2-7	TGTGCCAGCAGCCAAGATCTAGCTAGCGGGAGCTACGAGCAGTACTTC	CASSQDLASGSYEQYF
TRBV18	-	few	TRBJ2-3	TGTGCCAGCTCAGACTGGACAAGCACAGATACGCAGTATTTT	CASSDWTSTDTQYF
TRBV29-1	TRBD2	-	TRBJ2-7	TGCAGCGTTACTAGCGGGAGGACGTCCTACGAGCAGTACTTC	CSVTSGRTSYEQYF
TRBV6-5	-	-	TRBJ1-1	TGTGCCAGCAGCCGACCAGGGAATCGCGCTGAAGCTTTCTTT	CASSRPGNRAEAFF
TRBV7-3	-	-	TRBJ2-5	TGTGCCAGCAGCCCGGGGGCAGAGATGGAGACCCAGTACTTC	CASSPGAEMETQYF
TRBV2	-	-	TRBJ1-3	TGTGCCAGCATGGCGGGTGGAAACACCATATATTTT	CASMAGGNTIYF
TRBV11-3	-	-	TRBJ1-3	TGTGCCAGCAGCCCCAAGACCACGCACTCTGGAAACACCATATATTTT	CASSPKTTHSGNTIYF